The rows below give T cell receptor beta chains drawn from one sample of a study of blood T cells in healthy people across ages. One entry per CDR3 protein results from TCRdb running MiXCR on the 5' RACE reads. The data show 790,000 or so distinct CDR3 sequences, about half seen once. Specimen: blood. These receptor sequences come from an older man in good health. Each CDR3 is given with its conserved first and last residue. The D gene is left open where the match is weak. Not all rows give a size; the values are once, few, many and, for expanded clones, a class.

J gene | D gene | V gene | clone size | CDR3 DNA | CDR3 protein
TRBJ2-1 | TRBD2 | TRBV10-3 | NA | TGTGCCATCAGTTGGACTAGCGGGAGCGTAGGCAATGAGCAGTTCTTC | CAISWTSGSVGNEQFF
TRBJ2-5 | NA | TRBV5-4 | few | TGTGCCAGCAGCGGGGATCTATCGGGGCCCCAAGGGACCCAGTACTTC | CASSGDLSGPQGTQYF
TRBJ2-5 | NA | TRBV14 | few | TGTGCCAGCAGCCTCCGTGCGGCTCTAGCAGAAGAGACCCAGTACTTC | CASSLRAALAEETQYF
TRBJ2-1 | TRBD2 | TRBV12-3/TRBV12-4 | NA | TGTGCCAGCAGTCCGGGGGGGGCCGTGTTTGAGCAGTTCTTC | CASSPGGAVFEQFF
TRBJ2-2 | TRBD1 | TRBV12-3/TRBV12-4 | NA | TGTGCCAGCAGTAAGACAGGGGGCGCGGACGGGGAGCTGTTTTTT | CASSKTGGADGELFF
TRBJ2-1 | NA | TRBV4-2 | NA | TGTGCCAGCAGCCAAGATATAGGAGTTGGGACGTCGGATGAGCAGTTCTTC | CASSQDIGVGTSDEQFF
TRBJ1-5 | TRBD1 | TRBV28 | NA | TGTGCCAGCAGCCCCTTCGGGACAGGGGGCTATCAGCCCCAGCATTTT | CASSPFGTGGYQPQHF
TRBJ1-1 | NA | TRBV25-1 | NA | TGTGCCAGCACCCATACTGGGGGGATGAACACTGAAGCTTTCTTT | CASTHTGGMNTEAFF
TRBJ2-3 | NA | TRBV29-1 | NA | TGCAGCGTTGACCCGACCCCCACAGATACGCAGTATTTT | CSVDPTPTDTQYF
TRBJ1-2 | NA | TRBV18 | NA | TGTGCCAGCTCACCAATTCGGATCGGCACAAACTATGGCTACACCTTC | CASSPIRIGTNYGYTF
TRBJ1-4 | TRBD1 | TRBV6-1 | NA | TGTGCCAGCAGTCTTAGCTATCCGGGACAGGGATTTAATGAAAAACTGTTTTTT | CASSLSYPGQGFNEKLFF
TRBJ2-1 | TRBD2 | TRBV29-1 | few | TGCAGCGCCTGCTCTAGCGGGACCTACAATGAGCAGTTCTTC | CSACSSGTYNEQFF
TRBJ2-3 | NA | TRBV29-1 | NA | TGCAGCGTTGAGGGAGTGGCAGATACGCAGTATTTT | CSVEGVADTQYF
TRBJ2-7 | TRBD2 | TRBV5-1 | many | TGCGCCAGCAGCCCAGGGGGACTAGCCGGGTCGAACTCGTGGGACGAAGGAGGCTACGAGCAGTACTTC | CASSPGGLAGSNSWDEGGYEQYF
TRBJ2-1 | NA | TRBV11-1 | NA | TGTGCCAGCACTGAAGACACGCAATCTTACAATGAGCAGTTCTTC | CASTEDTQSYNEQFF
TRBJ2-1 | NA | TRBV20-1 | NA | TGCAGTGCAAAAAAGGGAGTCAATGAGCAGTTCTTC | CSAKKGVNEQFF
TRBJ2-1 | NA | TRBV3-1 | few | TGTGCCAGCAGCCAAGATCTGTTAGCGGACGAGCAGTTCTTC | CASSQDLLADEQFF
TRBJ2-5 | NA | TRBV18 | NA | TGTGCCAGCTCACGAGCCGCCGGGACTTACGCGGAGACCCAGTACTTC | CASSRAAGTYAETQYF
TRBJ2-4 | NA | TRBV11-2 | few | TGTGCCAGCAGCTTAGATTATGGTAAAAACATTCAGTACTTC | CASSLDYGKNIQYF
TRBJ1-2 | NA | TRBV5-1 | NA | TGCGCCAGCAGCTCACCGGCACAGGGATCCGAGTATGGCTACACCTTC | CASSSPAQGSEYGYTF
TRBJ2-5 | TRBD2 | TRBV30 | few | TGTGCCTGGAGTGTAACCAGCGGGAGCGGGACCCAGTACTTC | CAWSVTSGSGTQYF
TRBJ2-1 | TRBD1 | TRBV28 | NA | TGTGCCAGCAGTTTATCAGGGACAGGGGGACTGTACAATGAGCAGTTCTTC | CASSLSGTGGLYNEQFF
TRBJ1-2 | NA | TRBV7-2 | NA | TGTGCCAGCAGCTTAGCCTATGGCTGCACCTTC | CASSLAYGCTF
TRBJ2-5 | TRBD2 | TRBV7-9 | NA | TGTGCCAGCAGCTTAAGTGATCGGGGGACTAGGATAGGCGTTCAAGAGACCCAGTACTTC | CASSLSDRGTRIGVQETQYF
TRBJ2-2 | NA | TRBV29-1 | NA | TGCAGCGCCCGACAGGCAGGCGGGGAGCTGTTTTTT | CSARQAGGELFF
TRBJ2-3 | NA | TRBV11-2 | few | TGTGCCAGCAGCCCAGCGGGTTTTTTGGGGCCACACACAGATACGCAGTATTTT | CASSPAGFLGPHTDTQYF
TRBJ1-3 | TRBD1 | TRBV5-1 | NA | TGCGCCAGCAGCGTGGGACAGGGGCCCGGAAACACCATATATTTT | CASSVGQGPGNTIYF
TRBJ2-7 | NA | TRBV4-3 | few | TGCGCCAGCAGCCAAGAAGGGTCAGATGGGGAGCAGTACTTC | CASSQEGSDGEQYF
TRBJ2-7 | NA | TRBV6-5 | many | TGTGCCAGCAGTTACCGCAGAGGAGGGACCTACGAGCAGTACTTC | CASSYRRGGTYEQYF